The next 22 T cell receptor beta chains were all read from a single sample in a study of neurological immune-mediated disorders. TCRdb reprocessed the 5' RACE reads with MiXCR, giving one entry per CDR3 protein. This sample carries under 70,000 distinct CDR3 sequences, 5.2% of them seen once, and the ten largest clones take 2.8%. What was sequenced was PBMCs. These receptor sequences come from a woman aged 25 to 39 with multiple sclerosis.

This clonotype came up many times. V and J are TRBV12-3 or TRBV12-4 and TRBJ2-1, with a weak D call TRBD2 (7 bases). V lost 7 bases, J lost 7 bases, and 20 bases lay in between. The CDR3 contains 15 residues. The CDR3: CASTPGAGAFNEQFF. CDR3 DNA sequence: TGTGCCAGCACCCCTGGGGCGGGGGCCTTTAATGAGCAGTTCTTC.

This clonotype was seen repeatedly, ten times or more. The genes are TRBV6-2 or TRBV6-3 and TRBJ2-1, with TRBD2 matching over 8 bases. Germline trimming cut 2 bases from V and 9 bases from J; bases unmatched to any gene: 9. Germline V gene sequence: CDR1 MNHEY, CDR2 SVGEGT. This CDR3 has 15 residues. The CDR3 coding sequence is TGTGCCAGCAGTTACGCCGGGGGGGCTCTCGGTGAGCAGTTCTTC. It is translated as CASSYAGGALGEQFF.

This clonotype occurred many times. One end of the junction does not line up with germline, which may come from a read error. The chain is built from TRBV15 and TRBJ2-1, with D maybe TRBD2 (5 bases). The CDR3 length is 13 residues. Germline values: CDR1 LNHNV, CDR2 YYDKDF (reference sequence). In DNA, the CDR3 is TGTGCCACCAGCCGAGAGCGGTACAATGAGCAGTTCTTC. This codes for CATSRERYNEQFF.

This clonotype was detected ten times or more. V and J are TRBV5-1 and TRBJ1-2, with D uncertain. Trimming took off 0 bases at V and 8 bases at J, with 8 bases between the two ends. The CDR3 is 12 amino acids. The germline V gene encodes CDR1 SGHRS and CDR2 YFSETQ. CDR3 DNA: TGCGCCAGCAGCTTGGTGGGTAGCGGCTACACCTTC. The encoded protein is CASSLVGSGYTF.

V is TRBV20-1 and J is TRBJ1-6; no firm D call. The CDR3 loop spans 14 amino acids. Germline assignment: CDR1 DFQATT and CDR2 SNEGSKA (reference sequence). Trimming cost V 2 bases and J 7 bases, with 12 bases left between them. CDR3 sequence (DNA): TGCAGTGCTAGATCATCTACGGCCAATTCACCCCTCCACTTT. This encodes CSARSSTANSPLHF.

This clonotype was seen ten or more times. The DNA of the CDR3 is TGCGCCAGCAGCTCGAGAATAGCGGGGGGGCTCCCTTCGCAGTATTTT. It encodes CASSSRIAGGLPSQYF. This chain uses TRBV5-1 with TRBJ2-3; 11 positions match TRBD2. The CDR3 spans 16 residues. The V gene end was trimmed by 3 bases and the J gene end by 10 bases; junction bases not matched to a gene: 13. Germline CDR1 is SGHRS and CDR2 is YFSETQ.

This clonotype has a count of ten or more. The chain carries TRBV12-3 or TRBV12-4 and TRBJ1-1; D gene uncertain. This CDR3 spans 15 amino acids. The ends were cut back, 4 bases at V and 0 bases at J, with 12 bases in the middle. The CDR3 bases are TGTGCCAGCAGTTGGGGAAGATTTTTGAACACTGAAGCTTTCTTT. This gives the protein CASSWGRFLNTEAFF.

This sequence joins TRBV5-6 and TRBJ1-1, with D perhaps matching TRBD1 (6 bases). CDR1 is SGHDT, CDR2 YYEEEE, per germline. The CDR3 extends over 15 amino acids. V was trimmed by 4 bases and J by 0 bases, leaving 13 bases between them. CDR3 loop: CASSALGGMNTEAFF. Written as DNA, the CDR3 is TGTGCCAGCAGCGCGCTGGGGGGCATGAACACTGAAGCTTTCTTT.

This clonotype was seen a handful of times. DNA of the CDR3: TGTGCCAGCAGTGAGTTACTTCAGAGAACTAACTATGGCTACACCTTC. Translated: CASSELLQRTNYGYTF. V and J are TRBV12-3 or TRBV12-4 and TRBJ1-2; D not certain. With 5 bases removed from V and 0 bases from J, the gap between germline ends came to 16 bases. The CDR3 sequence is 16 residues long.

This clonotype has ten or more counts. V and J are TRBV6-5 and TRBJ1-3; D not resolved. V lost 6 bases, J lost 0 bases, and 3 bases lay in between. Germline V CDR1 and CDR2: MNHEY, SVGAGI. The CDR3 is 12 amino acids. CDR3 loop: CASSGSGNTIYF. CDR3 bases: TGTGCCAGCAGCGGCTCTGGAAACACCATATATTTT.

This clonotype was observed many times. This chain joins TRBV14 and TRBJ1-6, with D hard to call. V lost 3 bases and J lost 12, with 9 bases in between. Germline loops: CDR1 SGHDN, CDR2 FVKESK. This CDR3 is built from 12 residues. CDR3 amino acids: CASSQNLEPLHF. Here the CDR3 DNA reads TGTGCCAGCAGCCAGAATCTAGAACCCCTCCACTTT.

This clonotype was observed a few times. This chain uses TRBV5-1 with TRBJ2-3, with D possibly TRBD1 on 5 matching bases. Germline CDR1 and CDR2: SGHRS and YFSETQ. Trimming cost V 0 bases and J 6 bases, with 11 bases left between them. This CDR3 is 14 amino acids long. CDR3 residues: CASSLVTTADTQYF. As DNA, the CDR3 is TGCGCCAGCAGCTTGGTCACGACAGCCGATACGCAGTATTTT.

This clonotype was detected many times. This chain connects TRBV20-1 to TRBJ2-7, with D unclear. The CDR3 loop spans 12 amino acids. Germline loops: CDR1 DFQATT, CDR2 SNEGSKA (reference sequence). Between the trimmed V and J ends, which lost 2 bases and 6 bases, there was a span of 11 bases. CDR3 in DNA: TGCAGTGCTAGATCAAACGGTGGCGAGCAGTACTTC. Amino acid sequence: CSARSNGGEQYF.

This clonotype was counted ten times or more. This sequence joins TRBV10-3 and TRBJ1-5, with D possibly being TRBD1 (5 bases). The CDR3 runs 14 residues. V lost 5 bases and J 7 bases, leaving 15 bases between the germline ends. Germline V gene sequence: CDR1 ENHRY, CDR2 SYGVKD. CDR3 nucleotides: TGTGCCATCAGTCCCGAGGGGCGGGAACAGCCCCAGCATTTT. The encoded protein is CAISPEGREQPQHF.

This clonotype appeared many times. V gene TRBV12-3 or TRBV12-4 combines with J gene TRBJ1-1; possible D gene TRBD1, 5 bases. Deletions cut 7 bases from V and 0 bases from J, with 12 bases between. The CDR3 spans 14 residues. In nucleotides, the CDR3 is TGTGCCAGCATGCGGGGGATCATGAACACTGAAGCTTTCTTT. Protein sequence: CASMRGIMNTEAFF.

This clonotype was seen a handful of times. V is TRBV7-8 and J is TRBJ2-7; TRBD1 matches 8 bases. There are 14 residues in the CDR3. After removal of 3 bases from V and 6 bases from J, the junction contained 7 bases not matched to a gene. Germline CDR1 is SGHVS and CDR2 is FQNEAQ. Here the CDR3 DNA reads TGTGCCAGCAGCTTGGACAGGGTAAACCGCGAGCAGTACTTC. Its translation is CASSLDRVNREQYF.

A few counts support this clonotype. The genes are TRBV5-1 and TRBJ1-6; 10 nucleotides align to TRBD1. The CDR3 extends over 15 amino acids. V was pared by 4 bases and J by 6 bases, with 4 bases of the junction left unmatched. Germline values: CDR1 SGHRS, CDR2 YFSETQ. DNA of the CDR3: TGCGCCAGCAGCGTCCGGGACAGGGGTAATTCACCCCTCCACTTT. Encoded protein: CASSVRDRGNSPLHF.

This clonotype appeared many times. At one of its ends the junction is not consistent with the germline gene, which may arise from a read error. The chain joins TRBV5-1 to TRBJ2-7; the D gene could be TRBD1 or TRBD2 (6 bases each). The germline V gene has CDR1 SGHRS and CDR2 YFSETQ. CDR3 length: 13 amino acids. CDR3: CASSLGGPYEQYF. Written as DNA, the CDR3 is TGTGCCAGCAGTCTCGGGGGCCCCTACGAGCAGTACTTC.

On this clonotype itself: Since a much larger clone is just one base distant, this may be a read error. J is TRBJ2-1 and V is TRBV5-1; TRBD2 matches 9 bases. The CDR3 is 15 amino acids. CDR1 is SGHRS and CDR2 is YFSETQ in the germline V gene. CDR3 sequence: CVSSLLAGSYNEQFF. The CDR3 DNA reads TGCGTCAGCAGCTTGCTAGCGGGGTCTTACAATGAGCAGTTCTTC.

This clonotype was seen repeatedly, ten times or more. The chain recombines TRBV7-6 with TRBJ2-5, with a weak D call TRBD2 (5 bases). Between the trimmed V and J ends, which lost 2 bases and 3 bases, there was a span of 7 bases. Germline CDR1 reads SGHVS; CDR2 reads FNYEAQ. CDR3 length: 13 residues. For the CDR3, the DNA is TGTGCCAGCAGCTTATATAGCGAAGAGACCCAGTACTTC. Translation gives CASSLYSEETQYF.

Many counts were recorded for this clonotype. This sequence joins TRBV20-1 and TRBJ1-5; 7 nucleotides agree with TRBD1. Germline trimming cut 3 bases from V and 2 bases from J; bases unmatched to any gene: 16. The germline gives CDR1 DFQATT, CDR2 SNEGSKA (reference sequence). There are 18 residues in the CDR3. Written as DNA, the CDR3 is TGCAGTGCTAGGCGTGGTGGAGGGGGCTTCGAAGGCAATCAGCCCCAGCATTTT. It yields the protein CSARRGGGGFEGNQPQHF.

This clonotype came up many times. CDR3 bases: TGCAGTGCTAGAGACCCGGGACAGAGCCGCAATCAGCCCCAGCATTTT. Protein: CSARDPGQSRNQPQHF. V gene TRBV20-1 combines with J gene TRBJ1-5; 7 nucleotides match TRBD1. The trim removed 0 bases at V and 2 bases at J, leaving 7 bases unmatched. The CDR3 has 16 residues. Germline V gives CDR1 DFQATT, CDR2 SNEGSKA (reference sequence).